This T cell receptor beta chain was sequenced for a study of response to subunit inactivated influenza vaccine. TCRdb re-called the RT-PCR reads with MiXCR, one entry per CDR3 protein. Here the sample spans about 540,000 distinct CDR3 sequences, roughly 23% being singletons. Study-wide findings and caveats: T cells newly recruited by each seasonal influenza vaccination are few, the authors suggested.

Trimming left V 4 bases short and J 2 bases short, with 8 bases between. This CDR3 is 13 amino acids long. Germline CDR1 and CDR2: SNHLY and FYNNEI. This clonotype was observed a handful of times. Its antigen is as yet unknown. These data were also reused for a study on T cells expressing NK-cell markers. That source reports: As the method of synthesis, 5'RACE template switching with UMIs yielded TCR beta cDNA. A few of the donors also had these clonotypes leading their CD3+CD56-NKG2C+ fraction.

The sequence was obtained from a man in his fifties or sixties who received an inactivated influenza vaccine. The chain recombines TRBV2 with TRBJ2-5; unclear D gene. Sequencing used CD4+ T cells sorted from PBMCs, obtained about 13 days after vaccination. The CDR3 DNA is TGTGCCAGCAGTGGGAGCAAACAAGAGACCCAGTACTTC. Translated: CASSGSKQETQYF. The complete variable domain, with remaining parts taken from reference TRBV2 and TRBJ2-5, reads EPEVTQTPSHQVTQMGQEVILRCVPISNHLYFYWYRQILGQKVEFLVSFYNNEISEKSEIFDDQFSVERPDGSNFTLKIRSTKLEDSAMYFCASSGSKQETQYFGPGTRLLVL.